Below, 19 T cell receptor beta chains from the same sample are listed, as sequenced in a study of Ad26.COV2.S vaccination and SARS-CoV-2 variants. Stated treatment: 15 to 20 received Ad26.COV2.S at low or high dose, single or two shots; several received placebo; per-sample allocation not given. Sampling took place 63 days after the first vaccine or placebo injection. The method was immunoSEQ multiplex PCR; TCRdb's version includes in-frame clones alone and lacks a portion of them. The sample holds roughly 380,000 clones, around nine tenths seen once. The sequences come from peripheral blood, collected in a trial of Ad26.COV2.S vaccine versus placebo. The receptors come from a person aged 18 to 65 who received the Ad26.COV2.S COVID-19 vaccine or a placebo.

This clone has a single count. The chain has TRBV7-9 and TRBJ1-1; the D gene is possibly TRBD1 (6 bases). Germline CDR1 is SEHNR and CDR2 is FQNEAQ (reference sequence). V lost 6 bases and J lost 7, with 9 bases in between. The CDR3 has 11 residues. In DNA, the CDR3 is TGTGCCAGCAGAGGGGGGCTTGAAGCTTTCTTT. Residues: CASRGGLEAFF. Full variable domain (outside the CDR3, taken from reference TRBV7-9 and TRBJ1-1): DTGVSQNPRHKITKRGQNVTFRCDPISEHNRLYWYRQTLGQGPEFLTYFQNEAQLEKSRLLSDRFSAERPKGSFSTLEIQRTEQGDSAMYLCASRGGLEAFFGQGTRLTVV.

This chain connects TRBV27 to TRBJ1-1; D might be TRBD1 (5 bases). The V and J ends lost 5 bases and 2 bases respectively, with 12 bases between them. The CDR3 covers 14 residues. Germline values: CDR1 MNHEY, CDR2 SMNVEV (reference sequence). The CDR3 DNA reads TGTGCCAGCAGTCCACAGGTTAAAAACACTGAAGCTTTCTTT. Translating gives CASSPQVKNTEAFF.

This clone has just a few counts. The chain is built from TRBV7-9 and TRBJ1-2; TRBD1 is a possible D gene (5 bases). Germline loops: CDR1 SEHNR, CDR2 FQNEAQ (reference sequence). V was clipped by 1 base and J by 3 bases, with 12 bases between them. This CDR3 is built from 15 residues. CDR3 sequence reads: CASSLGGAKDYGYTF. CDR3 sequence (DNA): TGTGCCAGCAGCTTAGGGGGCGCGAAGGACTATGGCTACACCTTC.

The chain uses TRBV25-1 and TRBJ2-3; TRBD2 matches 10 bases. Trimming took 3 bases from V and 2 from J; bases not matched to a gene: 8. The CDR3 is 17 amino acids. Germline CDR1 is MGHDK and CDR2 is SYGVNS. CDR3 sequence (DNA): TGTGCCAGCAGTGAGGGGACTAGCGCGTTTTCCACAGATACGCAGTATTTT. It codes for CASSEGTSAFSTDTQYF.

This chain uses TRBV7-8 with TRBJ2-7, with TRBD1 as a possible D gene (5 bases). From germline, CDR1 is SGHVS and CDR2 FQNEAQ. The CDR3 contains 13 residues. V was pared by 1 base and J by 4 bases, with 8 bases between. CDR3 in DNA: TGTGCCAGCAGCTTAGACAGGCAGTACGAGCAGTACTTC. Translating it yields CASSLDRQYEQYF.

This chain links TRBV2 with TRBJ2-7; 7 bases are shared with TRBD1. The CDR3 length is 14 residues. With V trimmed by 8 bases and J by 0 bases, 7 bases remained unmatched. Germline CDR1 is SNHLY and CDR2 is FYNNEI. For the CDR3, the DNA is TGTGCCAGCGGATTGGACAGGTCCTCCTACGAGCAGTACTTC. Translating gives CASGLDRSSYEQYF.

The chain couples TRBV19 to TRBJ1-2, with a tentative D call TRBD1 (5 bases). Per germline, CDR1 LNHDA and CDR2 SQIVND (reference sequence). This CDR3 contains 12 residues. V lost 7 bases and J 8 bases, leaving 14 bases between the germline ends. CDR3 bases: TGTGCCAGTAACCCAAGGGGCGGGGGCTACACCTTC. It specifies CASNPRGGGYTF. The full variable domain, completed using reference TRBV19 and TRBJ1-2, is DGGITQSPKYLFRKEGQNVTLSCEQNLNHDAMYWYRQDPGQGLRLIYYSQIVNDFQKGDIAEGYSVSREKKESFPLTVTSAQKNPTAFYLCASNPRGGGYTFGSGTRLTVV.

The V gene is TRBV5-8, the J gene TRBJ1-4, with no clear D. CDR1 and CDR2 (germline): SGHTS, YDEGEE. The CDR3 spans 15 residues. V was trimmed by 4 bases and J by 8 bases, leaving 18 bases between them. Written as DNA, the CDR3 is TGTGCCAGCAGCCCCGTGATGGTTGAAGGGGAAAAACTGTTTTTT. It yields the protein CASSPVMVEGEKLFF.

V is TRBV5-4 and J is TRBJ1-1, with D possibly TRBD1 on 5 matching bases. Trimming stripped 3 bases from V and 0 bases from J, with 6 bases between. CDR3 length equals 13 residues. Germline assignment: CDR1 SGHNT and CDR2 YYREEE (reference sequence). CDR3 sequence: CASSWGLNTEAFF. CDR3 bases: TGTGCCAGCAGCTGGGGCTTGAACACTGAAGCTTTCTTT.

The chain is built from TRBV9 and TRBJ1-1; TRBD1 matches 8 bases. Germline V gene data show CDR1 as SGDLS and CDR2 as YYNGEE. The CDR3 loop spans 15 amino acids. Germline trimming cut 3 bases from V and 5 bases from J; bases unmatched to any gene: 9. The CDR3 loop is CASSDPETGVTEAFF. In DNA, the CDR3 is TGTGCCAGCAGCGACCCAGAGACAGGGGTTACTGAAGCTTTCTTT.

This rearrangement joins TRBV29-1 to TRBJ2-7; 8 bases fit TRBD1. Losses at the gene ends were 2 bases for V and 5 bases for J; bases not matched to a gene: 8. The germline V gene has CDR1 SQVTM and CDR2 ANQGSEA. The CDR3 covers 14 residues. CDR3 protein: CSVERDRLEDEQYF. As DNA, the CDR3 is TGCAGCGTTGAAAGGGACAGGTTGGAAGACGAGCAGTACTTC.

This clone appeared once. The gene calls are TRBV19 and TRBJ2-7; 10 nucleotides line up with TRBD1. Germline lookup yields CDR1 LNHDA and CDR2 SQIVND (reference sequence). The CDR3 runs to 14 residues. J lost 4 bases, V lost 5 bases, and 5 bases had no gene match. DNA of the CDR3: TGTGCCAGTAGTCCGGGACAGGGGTGGTACGAGCAGTACTTC. It encodes CASSPGQGWYEQYF.

This chain uses TRBV5-1 with TRBJ2-7; TRBD2 matches 8 bases. CDR3 size: 12 residues. In germline, CDR1 is SGHRS, CDR2 YFSETQ. The V segment lost 5 bases and the J segment 6 bases; nucleotides outside the gene matches: 4. The CDR3 nucleotides read TGCGCCAGCAGACCCGGGGGGGGCGAGCAGTACTTC. Its translation is CASRPGGGEQYF.

J is TRBJ1-4 and V is TRBV24-1; 7 nucleotides align to TRBD1. This CDR3 is built from 15 residues. CDR1 KGHDR and CDR2 SFDVKD come from the germline V gene. V dropped 6 bases and J dropped 3; count of bases not matched to a gene: 6. The CDR3 here is CATSSFRGANEKLFF. Here the CDR3 DNA reads TGTGCCACCAGTTCCTTCAGGGGGGCTAATGAAAAACTGTTTTTT.

V and J are TRBV5-1 and TRBJ1-1, with D maybe TRBD1 (6 bases). Germline assignment: CDR1 SGHRS and CDR2 YFSETQ. V shed 0 bases and J shed 4 bases, with 10 bases lying between them. The CDR3 covers 14 residues. The DNA for the CDR3 is TGCGCCAGCAGCTTGGAACAGGGAATCACTGAAGCTTTCTTT. The encoded protein is CASSLEQGITEAFF.

This rearrangement joins TRBV4-3 to TRBJ2-3, with D hard to call. Germline V CDR1 and CDR2: LGHNA, YSLEER. With 0 bases removed from V and 4 bases from J, the gap between germline ends came to 11 bases. This CDR3 has 15 residues. The CDR3 spells CASSQEVGLSDTQYF. The CDR3 nucleotides read TGCGCCAGCAGCCAAGAGGTGGGCTTATCAGATACGCAGTATTTT.

The rearrangement uses TRBV29-1 and TRBJ1-1; D unclear. V lost 5 bases and J 0 bases, leaving 13 bases between the germline ends. This CDR3 has 14 amino acids. Germline assignment: CDR1 SQVTM and CDR2 ANQGSEA. CDR3 DNA sequence: TGCAGCGTTTTTTTCGTGACGGTGAACACTGAAGCTTTCTTT. Its translation: CSVFFVTVNTEAFF.

The chain carries TRBV6-4 and TRBJ1-1, with 7 bases matching TRBD1. V trimming: 6 bases; J trimming: 10 bases; junction bases outside the gene matches: 14. CDR1 and CDR2 from the germline V gene are MRHNA and SNTAGT. The CDR3 spans 14 residues. The CDR3 DNA is TGTGCCAGCAGGCCAACATTCAGACAGGGAAGAGCTTTCTTT. Translation: CASRPTFRQGRAFF.

V is TRBV13 and J is TRBJ2-7; 9 bases match TRBD2. This CDR3 has 16 amino acids. Germline CDR1 reads PRHDT; CDR2 reads FYEKMQ (reference sequence). The V and J ends lost 0 bases and 7 bases, in that order; junction bases with no gene match: 10. Here the CDR3 reads CASSLGFSGGTWEQYF. The CDR3 DNA reads as TGTGCCAGCAGCTTAGGGTTTAGCGGGGGAACTTGGGAGCAGTACTTC.